This T cell receptor beta chain was identified in a study of tumor-infiltrating lymphocytes in primary liver carcinoma. Study-wide results and caveats: Blood had a significantly lower top-250-clone fraction than tumors did (p = 0.039). Tumor region pairs shared more overlap than did tumor-adjacent and tumor-blood pairs.

Unsorted whole blood supplied the blood RNA, and germline DNA was isolated too. The CDR3 is made up of 13 amino acids. Germline V gene sequence: CDR1 SGHAT, CDR2 FQNNGV. With regard to this clonotype: Its antigen is as yet unknown. Compared with germline, one end of the junction differs, possibly owing to a read error.

Synthesis of TCR beta cDNA was carried out from around 500 ng total RNA with a constant-region primer. Three nested multiplex PCR rounds, a slightly modified ARM-PCR, produced the libraries for TCR beta. The study ran its first two PCR rounds for nine to eleven cycles each, using TRBV1-TRBV30 forward primers and a C-beta reverse primer. One entry per CDR3 protein results from TCRdb running MiXCR on the multiplex PCR reads. The sample contains a few hundred thousand distinct CDR3 sequences, about three fifths of which appear only once. Sample: peripheral blood. This sequence originates from a woman aged 25 to 45 with primary liver carcinoma and hepatitis B virus infection. This chain links TRBV11-2 with TRBJ2-7, with D unclear. The CDR3 sequence is CASSIDRNYGQYF. CDR3 nucleotide sequence: TGTGCCAGCAGCATAGATCGAAACTACGGGCAGTACTTC. The full variable domain, in which reference TRBV11-2 and TRBJ2-7 provide the parts outside the CDR3, is EAGVAQSPRYKIIEKRQSVAFWCNPISGHATLYWYQQILGQGPKLLIQFQNNGVVDDSQLPKDRFSAERLKGVDSTLKIQPAKLEDSAVYLCASSIDRNYGQYFGPGTRLTVT.